This TCR beta chain was recorded in a study of T cell repertoires in cytomegalovirus infection. TCRdb analysed the reads with MiXCR anew, one entry per CDR3 protein. The sample records under 150,000 distinct CDR3 sequences, 24% being singletons. This clonotype appeared many times. Its target is not known. Study results and caveats: Public TCR beta family frequency separated CMV-and-HLA carriers, including in an independent cohort.

This clonotype was sampled from a human donor in good health (CMV status not recorded). Some clones in this sample may be carry-over from other donors' samples. Sequenced sample: PBMCs, sequenced either directly or after in vitro stimulation (not recorded which).

The CDR3 DNA follows: TGTGCCAGCAGCCAGTCCTCGGGGGCGCATGGCTACACCTTC. As protein: CASSQSSGAHGYTF. The chain carries TRBV7-9 and TRBJ1-2; D possibly corresponds to TRBD1 (6 bases). This CDR3 is 14 amino acids long. The V end was cut by 5 bases, the J end by 6 bases, with 16 bases between. Germline V gene lookup returns CDR1 SEHNR and CDR2 FQNEAQ (reference sequence).